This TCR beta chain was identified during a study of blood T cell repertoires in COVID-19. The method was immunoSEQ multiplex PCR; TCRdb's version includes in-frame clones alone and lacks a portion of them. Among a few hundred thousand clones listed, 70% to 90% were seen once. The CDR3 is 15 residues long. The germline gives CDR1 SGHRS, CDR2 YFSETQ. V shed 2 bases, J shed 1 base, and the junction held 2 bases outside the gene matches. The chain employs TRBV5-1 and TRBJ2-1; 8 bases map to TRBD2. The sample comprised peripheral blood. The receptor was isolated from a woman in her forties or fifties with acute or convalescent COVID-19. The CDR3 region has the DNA TGCGCCAGCAGCTTAGCGGGAGAATCCTACAATGAGCAGTTCTTC. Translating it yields CASSLAGESYNEQFF.